This record concerns one T cell receptor beta chain sequence. Trimming pared 6 bases from V and 6 bases from J, leaving 11 bases between. CDR3 length: 13 amino acids. In germline, CDR1 is MNHEY, CDR2 SVGAGI. The source of the sample is a study of blood T cell repertoires in COVID-19. Study-wide context: COVID-19 samples, acute and convalescent, were from the United States, Italy and Spain. From T cells, B-cell-depleted T cells, or PBMCs came the material, which was cDNA or gDNA.

Original handling: Nucleated cell counts were estimated from reference gene primer amplification. Using immunoSEQ multiplex PCR, the repertoire was profiled, and TCRdb retains in-frame clones only, with some absent. Clone size and V and J calls were adopted from that table, with D and trimming inferred from the DNA. This sample has approximately 51,000 clones, with around nine tenths found just once. Sequencing input: peripheral blood. The sequence came from a man between 45 and 60 years old with active COVID-19. V usage is TRBV6-5 and J usage is TRBJ2-2, with D perhaps TRBD1 (6 bases). For the CDR3, the DNA is TGTGCCAGCAGAAGGACAGTGTCCGGGGAGCTGTTTTTT. Amino acid sequence: CASRRTVSGELFF.